These T cell receptor beta chains were read from a single sample in a study of blood T cell repertoires in COVID-19. TCRdb's copy holds only in-frame clones and misses some; the assay was immunoSEQ multiplex PCR. The sample lists tens of thousands of clones; approximately 88% were seen once. The sequenced sample was peripheral blood. Receptors were obtained from a man aged 80 or over with active or convalescent COVID-19. The CDR3 runs from the conserved cysteine through the conserved F or W. A D gene is named only where the DNA matches it firmly. Clone size is given for some rows only: seen once, a few or many times, or a class if the clone is expanded.

>TRBJ1-2|TRBV7-8|NA|NA
CASRKNSVMGGYTF
TGTGCCAGCAGAAAGAATAGCGTCATGGGCGGCTACACCTTC
>TRBJ1-4|TRBV3-1/TRBV3-2|NA|NA
CASSQDGSNEKLFF
TGTGCCAGCAGCCAAGATGGCAGTAATGAAAAACTGTTTTTT
>TRBJ1-6|TRBV5-4|TRBD1|NA
CASSFSQGGESPLHF
TGTGCCAGCAGCTTCTCACAGGGGGGTGAATCACCCCTCCACTTT
>TRBJ2-1|TRBV7-9|TRBD2|NA
CASSLGSGRDNEQFF
TGTGCCAGCAGCTTAGGCAGCGGGAGGGATAATGAGCAGTTCTTC
>TRBJ2-1|TRBV16|NA|NA
CASSPQGYNEQFF
TGTGCCAGCAGCCCCCAGGGTTACAATGAGCAGTTCTTC
>TRBJ1-1|TRBV5-1|TRBD1|NA
CASSNVGGNYPTEAFF
TGCGCCAGCAGCAATGTAGGGGGCAATTACCCCACTGAAGCTTTCTTT
>TRBJ2-2|TRBV18|NA|NA
CASSPSATGINTGELFF
TGTGCCAGCTCACCATCGGCGACAGGCATAAACACCGGGGAGCTGTTTTTT
>TRBJ1-5|TRBV6-2/TRBV6-3|NA|NA
CASSYGRVSNQPQHF
TGTGCCAGCAGTTACGGCAGGGTTAGCAATCAGCCCCAGCATTTT
>TRBJ2-7|TRBV6-5|TRBD1|few
CASSPPGQGGEQYF
TGTGCCAGCAGTCCTCCGGGACAGGGTGGCGAGCAGTACTTC
>TRBJ2-1|TRBV5-4|NA|NA
CASSSFLGHYDSSEQFF
TGTGCCAGCAGCTCATTTTTGGGACACTACGATAGCTCTGAGCAGTTCTTC
>TRBJ2-3|TRBV19|NA|NA
CASSRQGRGADTQYF
TGTGCCAGTAGCCGACAGGGGAGGGGAGCAGATACGCAGTATTTT
>TRBJ1-4|TRBV30|NA|once
CAWSFSARSEKLFF
TGTGCCTGGAGTTTTTCCGCCAGGTCTGAAAAACTGTTTTTT
>TRBJ2-4|TRBV7-2|TRBD2|NA
CASSLGGGRAGIQYF
TGTGCCAGCAGCTTAGGGGGCGGGAGGGCCGGCATTCAGTACTTC
>TRBJ2-7|TRBV25-1|TRBD1|NA
CASSESFGTGLGEQYF
TGTGCCAGCAGTGAATCGTTCGGGACAGGTCTAGGGGAGCAGTACTTC
>TRBJ2-2|TRBV2|TRBD1|few
CASKVQGARTGELFF
TGTGCCAGCAAGGTCCAGGGGGCGCGAACCGGGGAGCTGTTTTTT
>TRBJ2-3|TRBV27|NA|once
CAVRRETDTQYF
TGTGCCGTCCGGAGGGAAACAGATACGCAGTATTTT
>TRBJ1-2|TRBV4-1|NA|few
CASSPGAGAYGYTF
TGCGCCAGCAGCCCTGGGGCAGGGGCCTATGGCTACACCTTC
>TRBJ1-2|TRBV24-1|NA|NA
CATSDPGGTNYGYTF
TGTGCCACCAGTGACCCCGGGGGAACTAACTATGGCTACACCTTC
>TRBJ1-5|TRBV6-6|NA|few
CASSYSRREGQPQHF
TGTGCCAGCAGTTACTCGAGGAGGGAGGGTCAGCCCCAGCATTTT
>TRBJ1-3|TRBV19|TRBD1|NA
CASRPGQGTGNTIYF
TGTGCCAGTAGACCGGGACAGGGTACCGGAAACACCATATATTTT
>TRBJ2-5|TRBV4-3|TRBD1|once
CASSSYFVGTDEETQYF
TGCGCCAGCAGCAGTTACTTTGTTGGGACAGATGAAGAGACCCAGTACTTC
>TRBJ1-6|TRBV7-2|TRBD1|NA
CASSILGQGAYSPLHF
TGTGCCAGCAGCATACTAGGACAGGGGGCATATTCACCCCTCCACTTT
>TRBJ2-5|TRBV24-1|NA|NA
CATSDPTEPQETQYF
TGTGCCACCAGTGACCCGACAGAACCACAAGAGACCCAGTACTTC
>TRBJ1-2|TRBV6-1|TRBD1|NA
CASSEGQGAFYGYTF
TGTGCCAGCAGTGAAGGACAGGGGGCCTTCTATGGCTACACCTTC
>TRBJ2-1|TRBV28|NA|NA
CASSSVILSSNEQFF
TGTGCCAGCAGTTCGGTTATTCTGAGTTCCAATGAGCAGTTCTTC
>TRBJ1-1|TRBV5-1|TRBD1|NA
CASSFGDRTRNTEAFF
TGCGCCAGCAGCTTTGGGGACAGGACCAGAAACACTGAAGCTTTCTTT